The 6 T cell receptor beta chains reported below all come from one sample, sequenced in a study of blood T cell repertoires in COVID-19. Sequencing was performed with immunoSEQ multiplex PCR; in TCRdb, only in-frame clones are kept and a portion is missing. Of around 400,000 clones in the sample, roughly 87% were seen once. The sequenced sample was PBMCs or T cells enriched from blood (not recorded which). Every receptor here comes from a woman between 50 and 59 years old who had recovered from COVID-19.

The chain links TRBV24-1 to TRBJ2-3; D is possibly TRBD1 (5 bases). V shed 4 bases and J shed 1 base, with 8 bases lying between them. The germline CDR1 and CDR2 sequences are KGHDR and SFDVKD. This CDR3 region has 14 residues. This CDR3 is CATSDRDGTDTQYF. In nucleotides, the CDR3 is TGTGCCACCAGTGACAGGGATGGCACAGATACGCAGTATTTT.

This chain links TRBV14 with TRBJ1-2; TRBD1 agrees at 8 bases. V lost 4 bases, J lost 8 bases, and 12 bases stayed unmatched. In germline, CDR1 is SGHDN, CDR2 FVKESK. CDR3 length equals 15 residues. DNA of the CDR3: TGTGCCAGCAGCCCTCGGACAGGGTCGATGGAAGGCTACACCTTC. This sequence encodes CASSPRTGSMEGYTF.

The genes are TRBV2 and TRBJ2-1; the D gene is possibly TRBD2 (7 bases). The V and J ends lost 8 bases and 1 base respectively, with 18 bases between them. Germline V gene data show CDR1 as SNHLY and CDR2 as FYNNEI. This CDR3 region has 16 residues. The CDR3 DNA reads TGTGCCAGCGGGGAGGGCCGAGGGGGATCCTACAATGAGCAGTTCTTC. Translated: CASGEGRGGSYNEQFF. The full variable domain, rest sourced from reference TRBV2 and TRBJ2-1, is EPEVTQTPSHQVTQMGQEVILRCVPISNHLYFYWYRQILGQKVEFLVSFYNNEISEKSEIFDDQFSVERPDGSNFTLKIRSTKLEDSAMYFCASGEGRGGSYNEQFFGPGTRLTVL.

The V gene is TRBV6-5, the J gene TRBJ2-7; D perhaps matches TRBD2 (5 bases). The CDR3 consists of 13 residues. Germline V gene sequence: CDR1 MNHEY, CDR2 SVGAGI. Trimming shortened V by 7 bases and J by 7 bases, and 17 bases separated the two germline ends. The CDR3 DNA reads TGTGCCAGCAATACCCCCAGTCGGAGGGAGCAGTACTTC. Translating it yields CASNTPSRREQYF.

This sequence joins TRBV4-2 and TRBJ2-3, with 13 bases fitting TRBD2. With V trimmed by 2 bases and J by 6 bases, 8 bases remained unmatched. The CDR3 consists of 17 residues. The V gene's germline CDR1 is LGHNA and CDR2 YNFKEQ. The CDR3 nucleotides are TGTGCCAGCAGCCAACGGACTAGCGGGAGCGCCACGGATACGCAGTATTTT. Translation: CASSQRTSGSATDTQYF.

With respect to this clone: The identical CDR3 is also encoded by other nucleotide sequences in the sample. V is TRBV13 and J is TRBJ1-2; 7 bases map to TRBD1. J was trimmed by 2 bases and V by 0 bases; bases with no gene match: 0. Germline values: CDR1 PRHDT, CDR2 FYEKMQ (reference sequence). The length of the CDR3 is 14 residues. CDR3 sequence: CASSLGTGNYGYTF. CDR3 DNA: TGTGCCAGCAGCTTAGGGACAGGGAACTATGGCTACACCTTC.